The clone carrying this TCR beta chain was detected only a few times. Its target is not known. An end of the junction does not agree with germline; a read error may underlie this. This specimen belongs to a study of regulatory T cells in long-lasting Graves disease. Findings and caveats of the study: New patients shared 800 to 1,000 public clonotypes, fewer than the approximately 2,500 shared by persistent patients. Persistent Graves' patients showed less TCR diversity than newly diagnosed patients showed.

HTBI primers from iRepertoire and Arm-PCR of CDR3 regions yielded the TCR beta libraries. A single record per CDR3 protein comes from TCRdb applying MiXCR to the multiplex PCR reads. The table shows under 450,000 distinct CDR3 sequences, with roughly 25% occurring only once. Regarding time point: persistent/refractory GD, antithyroid drugs over 5 years with positive TRAb. Extracted PBMC RNA gave rise to the TCR library. This CDR3 has 12 amino acids. Germline CDR1 is SQVTM and CDR2 is ANQGSEA. The TCR originated in a woman in her 40s with Graves disease. The material was peripheral blood mononuclear cells (PBMCs), obtained when the disease was refractory, from a patient treated with antithyroid drugs. The chain carries TRBV29-1 and TRBJ2-7, with D perhaps being TRBD1 or TRBD2 (5 bases each). The CDR3 coding sequence is TGCGGCGTTGGGGGATATACGGACGAGCAGTACTTC. Its protein is CGVGGYTDEQYF.